The 9 T cell receptor beta chains listed next were all sequenced from one sample in a study of human T cells and chemical hapten exposure. TCRdb re-analysed the RACE reads in MiXCR, keeping a single row per CDR3 protein. This sample yields around 77,000 distinct CDR3 sequences, of which over 7.5% are seen a single time; approximately 3% belongs to the top ten. As to time point: patch test 1, 2 weeks after DPC sensitization. Described treatment: therapeutic diphenylcyclopropenone sensitization with weekly scalp DPC. Sample: whole blood, taken in connection with sensitization to the hapten diphenylcyclopropenone (DPC). Receptors were obtained from a woman in her thirties or forties with alopecia areata. Some clones in this sample may be carry-over from other donors' samples.

This clonotype was recorded at least ten times. This chain uses TRBV11-2 with TRBJ2-1; D is unclear. The germline V gene encodes CDR1 SGHAT and CDR2 FQNNGV. The CDR3 extends over 16 amino acids. The germline V and J ends were trimmed by 0 bases and 6 bases, with 15 bases remaining between them. The CDR3 nucleotides read TGTGCCAGCAGCTTAGATCTATTGGGATCCGCCAATGAGCAGTTCTTC. As protein: CASSLDLLGSANEQFF. Full variable domain (missing parts from reference TRBV11-2 and TRBJ2-1): EAGVAQSPRYKIIEKRQSVAFWCNPISGHATLYWYQQILGQGPKLLIQFQNNGVVDDSQLPKDRFSAERLKGVDSTLKIQPAKLEDSAVYLCASSLDLLGSANEQFFGPGTRLTVL.

This chain joins TRBV6-2 or TRBV6-3 and TRBJ1-2; D unresolved. From germline, CDR1 is MNHEY and CDR2 SVGEGT. Trimming took off 5 bases at V and 10 bases at J, with 14 bases between the two ends. CDR3 length: 12 amino acids. The CDR3 DNA is TGTGCCAGCAGTCTCCTTGAGTCGATCTACACCTTC. It translates to CASSLLESIYTF.

This clonotype has more than one count but fewer than ten. The J gene is TRBJ1-1, the V gene TRBV7-9, with D possibly being TRBD1 (6 bases). This CDR3 has 14 residues. Deletions cut 4 bases from V and 4 bases from J, with 13 bases between. The germline CDR1 and CDR2 sequences are SEHNR and FQNEAQ (reference sequence). The CDR3 coding sequence is TGTGCCAGCAGCTCTGGCGGGGGGCTCACTGAAGCTTTCTTT. Protein product: CASSSGGGLTEAFF.

This clonotype was counted a few times. The rearrangement links TRBV28 to TRBJ2-1, with a weak D call TRBD1 (6 bases). Trimming pared 5 bases from V and 5 bases from J, leaving 13 bases between. The CDR3 totals 14 residues. Germline CDR1 and CDR2: MDHEN and SYDVKM. The CDR3 here is CASSHGTIDNEQFF. DNA of the CDR3: TGTGCCAGCAGTCACGGGACAATTGACAATGAGCAGTTCTTC.

This clonotype was picked up many times. V is TRBV12-3 or TRBV12-4 and J is TRBJ1-1; tentatively, D is TRBD1 (6 bases). The CDR3 runs to 14 residues. The V end was cut by 4 bases, the J end by 1 base, with 10 bases between. CDR3 sequence reads: CASSWPGQNTEAFF. In DNA form, the CDR3 reads TGTGCCAGCAGTTGGCCGGGACAGAACACTGAAGCTTTCTTT.

This clonotype showed up just a few times. The chain employs TRBV29-1 and TRBJ2-7; TRBD1 matches at 11 bases. The CDR3 consists of 13 residues. CDR1 is SQVTM, CDR2 ANQGSEA, per germline. J lost 2 bases, V lost 6 bases, and 3 bases had no gene match. The CDR3: CSVPGQGAYEQYF. Here the CDR3 DNA reads TGCAGCGTCCCGGGACAGGGGGCCTACGAGCAGTACTTC.

This clonotype has a count of ten or more. V usage is TRBV19 and J usage is TRBJ1-2; D is undetermined. This CDR3 contains 14 residues. Germline CDR1 LNHDA, CDR2 SQIVND (reference sequence). Trimming shortened V by 6 bases and J by 0 bases, and 11 bases separated the two germline ends. The CDR3 nucleotides read TGTGCCAGTAGCCCTGGTCGCCCTAACTATGGCTACACCTTC. Its protein product is CASSPGRPNYGYTF.

The chain employs TRBV9 and TRBJ1-1; D remains unclear. Germline CDR1 SGDLS, CDR2 YYNGEE. V was clipped by 0 bases and J by 1 base, with 4 bases between them. The CDR3 extends over 13 amino acids. CDR3 bases: TGTGCCAGCAGCGTAGGGGCGAACACTGAAGCTTTCTTT. As protein: CASSVGANTEAFF.

There are many counts of this clonotype. This chain connects TRBV5-1 to TRBJ1-2; the match to TRBD1 covers 7 bases. This CDR3 is built from 15 residues. V lost 4 bases, J lost 8 bases, and 14 bases stayed unmatched. Per germline, CDR1 SGHRS and CDR2 YFSETQ. The chain's CDR3 is CASSPGPGGFYGYTF. In DNA, the CDR3 is TGCGCCAGCAGCCCGGGACCAGGGGGATTCTACGGCTACACCTTC. Full variable domain (outside the CDR3, taken from reference TRBV5-1 and TRBJ1-2): KAGVTQTPRYLIKTRGQQVTLSCSPISGHRSVSWYQQTPGQGLQFLFEYFSETQRNKGNFPGRFSGRQFSNSRSEMNVSTLELGDSALYLCASSPGPGGFYGYTFGSGTRLTVV.